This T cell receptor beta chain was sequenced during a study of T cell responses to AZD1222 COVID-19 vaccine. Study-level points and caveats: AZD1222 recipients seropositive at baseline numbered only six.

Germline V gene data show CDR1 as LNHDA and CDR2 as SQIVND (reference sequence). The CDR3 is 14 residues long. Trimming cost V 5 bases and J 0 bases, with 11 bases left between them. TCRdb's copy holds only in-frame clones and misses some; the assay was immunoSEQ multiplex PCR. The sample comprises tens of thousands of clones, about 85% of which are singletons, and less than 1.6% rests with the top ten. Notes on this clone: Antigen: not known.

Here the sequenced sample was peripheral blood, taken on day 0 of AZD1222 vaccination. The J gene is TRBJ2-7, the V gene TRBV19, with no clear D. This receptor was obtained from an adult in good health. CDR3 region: CASSVRRSSYEQYF. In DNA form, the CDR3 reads TGTGCCAGTAGTGTCCGCAGGAGCTCCTACGAGCAGTACTTC.